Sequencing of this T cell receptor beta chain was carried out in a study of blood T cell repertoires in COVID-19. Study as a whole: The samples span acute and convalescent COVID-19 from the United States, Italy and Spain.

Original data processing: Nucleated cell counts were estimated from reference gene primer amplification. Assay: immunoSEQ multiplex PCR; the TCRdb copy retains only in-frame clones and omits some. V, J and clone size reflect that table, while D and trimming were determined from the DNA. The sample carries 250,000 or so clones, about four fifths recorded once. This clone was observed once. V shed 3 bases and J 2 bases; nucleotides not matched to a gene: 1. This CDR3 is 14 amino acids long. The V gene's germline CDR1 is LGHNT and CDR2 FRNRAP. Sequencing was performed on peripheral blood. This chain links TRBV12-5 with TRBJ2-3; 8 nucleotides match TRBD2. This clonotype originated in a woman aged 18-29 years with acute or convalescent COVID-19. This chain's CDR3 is CASGFSGVTDTQYF. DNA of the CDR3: TGTGCTAGTGGTTTTAGCGGGGTCACAGATACGCAGTATTTT.